The rows below give T cell receptor beta chains drawn from one sample of a study of blood T cell repertoires in COVID-19. Some clones are missing from TCRdb's copy, which holds only in-frame ones; the method was immunoSEQ multiplex PCR. The sample records about 90,000 clones, around 88% being singletons. The sequenced sample was peripheral blood. The receptor set was obtained from an older man with acute or convalescent COVID-19. Each CDR3 is given with its conserved first and last residue. Fields, in order: clone size, CDR3 length, D gene, J gene, V gene, CDR3 protein, CDR3 DNA. D genes are given only for firm matches. For some rows the clone size is stated as once, few or many, or as a class when expanded; others skip it.

size: NA
length: 14
D: TRBD2
J: TRBJ2-1
V: TRBV3-1/TRBV3-2
CDR3: CASSQRTSYNEQFF
DNA: TGTGCCAGCAGCCAAAGGACTAGCTACAATGAGCAGTTCTTC

size: NA
length: 15
D: TRBD2
J: TRBJ2-3
V: TRBV2
CDR3: CASSALAGDLDTQYF
DNA: TGTGCCAGCAGTGCCTTAGCGGGAGATTTAGATACGCAGTATTTT

size: NA
length: 15
D: TRBD1
J: TRBJ1-1
V: TRBV28
CDR3: CASSSTSTGGSEAFF
DNA: TGTGCCAGCAGCTCGACCTCGACAGGGGGCAGTGAAGCTTTCTTT

size: NA
length: 14
D: TRBD1
J: TRBJ2-5
V: TRBV5-4
CDR3: CASSPGQGGETQYF
DNA: TGTGCCAGCAGCCCGGGACAGGGGGGAGAGACCCAGTACTTC

size: NA
length: 16
D: NA
J: TRBJ1-6
V: TRBV9
CDR3: CASSVHWAAGNSPLHF
DNA: TGTGCCAGCAGCGTACACTGGGCCGCGGGGAATTCACCCCTCCACTTT

size: NA
length: 15
D: TRBD1
J: TRBJ2-5
V: TRBV6-6
CDR3: CASSRSTGFGETQYF
DNA: TGTGCCAGCAGTCGATCGACAGGGTTCGGTGAGACCCAGTACTTC

size: NA
length: 13
D: NA
J: TRBJ1-1
V: TRBV2
CDR3: CASKYSWNTEAFF
DNA: TGTGCCAGCAAGTACAGCTGGAACACTGAAGCTTTCTTT

size: NA
length: 15
D: TRBD2
J: TRBJ2-3
V: TRBV7-2
CDR3: CASSSGTSGGNGQYF
DNA: TGTGCCAGCAGCTCCGGGACTAGCGGGGGGAACGGGCAGTATTTT

size: NA
length: 15
D: TRBD1
J: TRBJ2-7
V: TRBV6-1
CDR3: CASRYPGQGAHEQYF
DNA: TGTGCCAGCAGGTACCCGGGACAGGGGGCTCACGAGCAGTACTTC

size: NA
length: 14
D: TRBD2
J: TRBJ2-7
V: TRBV7-9
CDR3: CASSLAGVGYEQYF
DNA: TGTGCCAGCAGCCTAGCGGGAGTTGGCTACGAGCAGTACTTC

size: NA
length: 13
D: NA
J: TRBJ2-5
V: TRBV5-1
CDR3: CASSLRGQETQYF
DNA: TGCGCCAGCAGCCTTAGGGGTCAAGAGACCCAGTACTTC

size: NA
length: 13
D: NA
J: TRBJ2-7
V: TRBV24-1
CDR3: CATRGGLTYEQYF
DNA: TGTGCCACCAGGGGGGGACTGACCTACGAGCAGTACTTC

size: NA
length: 12
D: TRBD1
J: TRBJ1-1
V: TRBV27
CDR3: CASSTGQGGPFF
DNA: TGTGCCAGCAGTACTGGACAGGGAGGACCTTTCTTT

size: NA
length: 13
D: TRBD2
J: TRBJ2-5
V: TRBV29-1
CDR3: CSVRSTSAETQYF
DNA: TGCAGCGTCCGATCGACTAGCGCGGAGACCCAGTACTTC

size: NA
length: 16
D: TRBD2
J: TRBJ2-1
V: TRBV27
CDR3: CASSRYSSGSINEQFF
DNA: TGTGCCAGCAGTAGATACTCTAGCGGGAGTATCAATGAGCAGTTCTTC

size: NA
length: 13
D: NA
J: TRBJ1-1
V: TRBV7-2
CDR3: CASSTGVNTEAFF
DNA: TGTGCCAGCAGCACCGGGGTGAACACTGAAGCTTTCTTT

size: NA
length: 13
D: NA
J: TRBJ2-1
V: TRBV7-9
CDR3: CASSSDNEDEQFF
DNA: TGTGCCAGCAGCTCGGACAATGAGGATGAGCAGTTCTTC

size: NA
length: 13
D: NA
J: TRBJ1-1
V: TRBV11-2
CDR3: CASSLSGNTEAFF
DNA: TGTGCCAGCAGCTTAAGCGGGAACACTGAAGCTTTCTTT

size: NA
length: 15
D: NA
J: TRBJ2-1
V: TRBV19
CDR3: CASSMRQGLNNEQFF
DNA: TGTGCCAGTAGTATGCGGCAGGGGCTCAACAATGAGCAGTTCTTC

size: NA
length: 13
D: TRBD1
J: TRBJ1-6
V: TRBV30
CDR3: CAWRTGDNSPLHF
DNA: TGTGCCTGGAGGACAGGGGATAATTCACCCCTCCACTTT

size: NA
length: 15
D: TRBD1
J: TRBJ2-1
V: TRBV7-2
CDR3: CASSLEGQGYNEQFF
DNA: TGTGCCAGCAGCTTAGAGGGACAGGGCTACAATGAGCAGTTCTTC

size: NA
length: 18
D: TRBD2
J: TRBJ2-3
V: TRBV28
CDR3: CASSLSPGLAGVADTQYF
DNA: TGTGCCAGCAGTTTATCCCCCGGACTAGCGGGAGTAGCCGATACGCAGTATTTT

size: NA
length: 16
D: NA
J: TRBJ1-3
V: TRBV6-6
CDR3: CASTILQGASANTIYF
DNA: TGTGCCAGCACCATCCTGCAAGGGGCGTCGGCAAACACCATATATTTT

size: NA
length: 14
D: NA
J: TRBJ2-1
V: TRBV3-1/TRBV3-2
CDR3: CASSRTSSGGEQFF
DNA: TGTGCCAGCAGCCGCACTAGCTCCGGCGGTGAGCAGTTCTTC

size: NA
length: 14
D: NA
J: TRBJ2-2
V: TRBV2
CDR3: CASTPSPNTGELFF
DNA: TGTGCCAGCACCCCTAGCCCAAACACCGGGGAGCTGTTTTTT

size: NA
length: 14
D: NA
J: TRBJ1-5
V: TRBV28
CDR3: CASSLRQDNQPQHF
DNA: TGTGCCAGCAGTTTACGGCAGGATAATCAGCCCCAGCATTTT

size: NA
length: 11
D: NA
J: TRBJ2-1
V: TRBV28
CDR3: CASSLSNEQFF
DNA: TGTGCCAGCAGTCTTAGCAATGAGCAGTTCTTC

size: NA
length: 14
D: NA
J: TRBJ2-7
V: TRBV12-2
CDR3: CASRLARGWDRGRF
DNA: TGTGCAAGTCGCTTAGCGCGAGGGTGGGACAGGGGTCGGTTC

size: NA
length: 14
D: TRBD1
J: TRBJ1-2
V: TRBV7-2
CDR3: CASSLESGGGGYTF
DNA: TGTGCCAGCAGCTTAGAGTCAGGGGGCGGCGGCTACACCTTC

size: NA
length: 14
D: TRBD1
J: TRBJ1-4
V: TRBV6-5
CDR3: CASRGTGGNEKLFF
DNA: TGTGCCAGCAGAGGGACAGGGGGAAATGAAAAACTGTTTTTT

size: NA
length: 15
D: TRBD1
J: TRBJ2-3
V: TRBV7-9
CDR3: CASSLEGTGTDTQYF
DNA: TGTGCCAGCAGCTTAGAGGGGACAGGGACAGATACGCAGTATTTT

size: NA
length: 14
D: TRBD1
J: TRBJ2-5
V: TRBV5-6
CDR3: CASSSDRRSETQYF
DNA: TGTGCCAGCAGTTCGGACAGGCGCAGTGAGACCCAGTACTTC

size: NA
length: 11
D: NA
J: TRBJ2-7
V: TRBV6-6
CDR3: CASTYRDEQYF
DNA: TGTGCCAGCACCTACAGGGACGAGCAGTACTTC

size: NA
length: 16
D: TRBD2
J: TRBJ2-4
V: TRBV19
CDR3: CASSLGLAGVKNIQYF
DNA: TGTGCCAGTAGTCTAGGACTAGCGGGTGTCAAAAACATTCAGTACTTC

size: NA
length: 14
D: TRBD1
J: TRBJ2-7
V: TRBV5-1
CDR3: CASSRDSASYEQYF
DNA: TGCGCCAGCAGCCGGGACAGCGCGTCCTACGAGCAGTACTTC

size: NA
length: 13
D: TRBD1
J: TRBJ2-1
V: TRBV29-1
CDR3: CSVLGTANNEQFF
DNA: TGCAGCGTCCTAGGGACAGCTAACAATGAGCAGTTCTTC

size: once
length: 15
D: TRBD2
J: TRBJ2-1
V: TRBV5-1
CDR3: CASSPGLAGNNEQFF
DNA: TGCGCCAGCAGTCCCGGACTAGCGGGAAACAATGAGCAGTTCTTC

size: NA
length: 15
D: TRBD1
J: TRBJ1-2
V: TRBV6-5
CDR3: CASRTPGQGMGGYTF
DNA: TGTGCCAGCAGGACACCGGGACAGGGTATGGGAGGCTACACCTTC

size: NA
length: 12
D: NA
J: TRBJ2-1
V: TRBV30
CDR3: CAWSVTGNEQFF
DNA: TGTGCCTGGAGTGTGACGGGGAATGAGCAGTTCTTC

size: NA
length: 17
D: TRBD2
J: TRBJ2-2
V: TRBV29-1
CDR3: CSVRGLAGAPNTGELFF
DNA: TGCAGCGTTCGGGGACTAGCGGGAGCCCCAAACACCGGGGAGCTGTTTTTT

size: NA
length: 15
D: NA
J: TRBJ1-5
V: TRBV10-1
CDR3: CASRRDTYSNQPQHF
DNA: TGCGCCAGCAGACGGGACACTTATAGCAATCAGCCCCAGCATTTT

size: NA
length: 16
D: TRBD2
J: TRBJ2-3
V: TRBV3-1/TRBV3-2
CDR3: CASRRTSGRATDTQYF
DNA: TGTGCCAGCAGGCGGACTAGCGGGAGGGCCACAGATACGCAGTATTTT